Described below is a single T cell receptor beta chain sequence and its context. Its antigen is unknown. No quality values exist for individual bases; no much larger clone is one base distant. This entry is derived from a study of T cells in Graves' hyperthyroidism and ophthalmopathy (dated by TCRdb to between 2018 and 2020). Study-level background: Peripheral blood samples were taken at the time of initial diagnosis, prior to any treatment. To identify TCR V-J signatures that set the groups apart, the researchers used a discovery cohort of 100 patients, made up of 43 with Graves' ophthalmopathy and some 60 with stable Graves' hyperthyroidism. An independent validation cohort of under 20 hyperthyroidism patients and some 15 patients who later progressed to ophthalmopathy tested prospective prediction of ophthalmopathy. The 75 to 100 discovery patients were divided at random into training and test sets in a 7:3 ratio. The study also compared thyroid tissue and blood T-cell repertoires from 5 to 7 Graves' hyperthyroidism patients. After blood sampling, hyperthyroidism patients were treated with methimazole at a starting dose of 30 mg daily, and ophthalmopathy patients were treated with high-dose intravenous methylprednisolone. According to the paper, TCR Vbeta CDR3 sequencing was carried out on over 130 peripheral blood samples, which came from around 43 ophthalmopathy, around 74 hyperthyroidism and approximately 17 progressor patients.

Ophthalmopathy patients had moderately to severely active disease, Clinical Activity Score of at least 3, NOSPECS grade of at least 4, and duration under 3 months. The study excluded patients with uncontrolled infections, other autoimmune diseases, pregnancy or lactation. Diagnoses were based on clinical symptoms, serum thyroxine and TRAb, thyroid ultrasound and orbital computed tomography. PBMCs were isolated from more than 8 ml of fresh peripheral blood by Ficoll-Paque density gradient centrifugation. Trizol reagent was used to extract total RNA, and RNA quality was then checked on an Agilent 2100 Bioanalyzer. TCR beta CDR3 regions were amplified from RNA transcripts. The TCR CDR3 was subjected to a first round of RT-PCR using the HTBI primer set and the Qiagen OneStep RT-PCR kit. Libraries were constructed in a second round of multiplex PCR, after which size selection and purification were performed. Paired-end sequencing of the libraries was performed with 100 bp reads on an Illumina HiSeq2000. In the source study's methods: SOAPnuke was used to process the raw data, with reads discarded if the reads contained adapters or uncalled bases, had a mean Phred below 15, or lacked an exact constant-primer or identifier match. COPE v1.2.5 was used to merge the high-quality paired reads, and each unique nucleotide sequence was defined as a clonotype. MiTCR v1.1 was used to align clonotypes to the IMGT TRBV, TRBD and TRBJ reference segments. Only V-J combinations with frequency above 0.0001, covering 99% to 99.2% of repertoires, were analysed. The TCS score was defined as the ratio of F50 (clonal expansion) to E x V (chaos), calculated using BLOSUM62-based TCRdist between CDR3 peptides within each V-J. Welch's t-statistics and random forest reduced 514 V-J features to 13, which were used in a naive Bayes classifier (R e1071). In TCRdb, the public reads were trimmed at Q25 with fastp and aligned with MiXCR, with productive beta chains retained. Each CDR3 protein appears once, grouped with its most common genes and DNA. Here the V and J calls rest on TCRdb's processing, not on the authors' analysis. In all, the sample holds over 400,000 distinct CDR3 sequences, and roughly 22% of those were seen once. Around 50% of the sample belongs to the ten largest clones.

General findings and caveats noted by the study authors: In validation, the model predicted progression to ophthalmopathy a median of about 5.9 months before onset, with 65% to 71% sensitivity and 72.22% specificity. Sample size was not statistically predetermined, and investigators were not blinded to group allocation. A model built on a 13 V-J signature distinguished ophthalmopathy from stable hyperthyroidism, reaching 87.88% sensitivity and about 81% specificity in cross-validation and 80%/75% in testing. Most expanded thyroid clonotypes (frequency above 0.001) were also found in blood, which suggests that blood repertoires may mirror thyroid immune responses.

Sequences were obtained from blood. The sequence derives from a woman aged 70-85 years with Graves' ophthalmopathy.

The CDR3 is CASSPKPSGGVYEQYF. In nucleotide form, the sequence is TGTGCCAGCTCACCCAAACCCTCAGGGGGCGTCTACGAGCAGTACTTC. The sequence is built from TRBV18 and TRBJ2-7; 8 central nucleotides agree with TRBD1. Trimmed from V: 3 bases; trimmed from J: 3 bases; junction bases lacking a gene match: 10. CDR1 and CDR2 were assigned from the germline V gene as KGHSH and LQKENI. Measured from the cysteine to the phenylalanine, the CDR3 is 16 residues long. Only CDR3 DNA remains: 48 bases, in frame from the first base.